Here is one TCR beta chain with its context. Its antigen is currently not known. One end of the junction does not line up with germline, which may come from a read error. The cohort was made up of approximately 700 healthy bone marrow donors. At the time of sampling, all cohort members were nominally healthy, though unrecorded immune exposures were likely present. The donor tested CMV seropositive and was one of the 289 seropositive cohort members. A peripheral blood sample was collected from each donor, and TCR beta sequencing was performed on peripheral blood mononuclear cells. The Qiagen DNeasy Blood Extraction Kit was used to extract genomic DNA from the blood cell samples. This entry comes from a study of cytomegalovirus exposure and HLA in healthy donors (dated by TCRdb to the late 2010s). Some background on the complete study: An earlier analysis of roughly 610 of the donors reported roughly 300 Gb of sequence data and 117 million unique TCR beta sequences obtained from around 170 million T cells. Approximately 310 gigabases of sequencing data and 70 million to 85 million unique TCR sequences were included in an early release covering over 600 HLA-typed donors. Of the roughly 400 genotyped donors, 81% fell in the genetic ancestry cluster associated with self-reported Caucasian donors. The study was designed to test whether signatures of past pathogen exposure could be identified by cataloging public T cell receptors. The study profiled the T cell repertoires of approximately 700 subjects by immunosequencing and related them to cytomegalovirus serostatus. In addition to the first cohort of around 670 subjects, a separate validation cohort of 120 different subjects was used. To predict cytomegalovirus infection status, the study brought together high-throughput TCR immunosequencing, statistical association of individual TCRs with disease status, and machine learning. A later analysis re-analyzed previously published TCR beta repertoires from roughly 600 donors and added high-resolution HLA genotyping to study TCR occurrence patterns. The later analysis used no new phenotypic data to find candidate immune exposures, relying instead on TCR beta sequences and their occurrence across donors. An earlier analysis of 450 to 750 of the donors used high-throughput TCR beta sequencing to judge whether each TCR beta V gene segment behaved as functional or pseudogenic. Donor age, sex, ethnicity and CMV serostatus were compiled together with the repertoire data. A later genetic analysis used genome-wide SNP genotypes for about 65% of the 666 donors, treating that subset as a discovery cohort. Every discovery cohort repertoire had been produced on one sequencing platform. HLA typing included class I and class II loci at four-digit resolution. Typing coverage varied by locus: roughly 629-640 donors for A, B, C, DRB1 and DQB1; some 520 for DQA1; about 600 for DPA1; approximately 490 for DPB1. Roughly five DR-DQ haplotypes were handled as single units for association and clustering because linkage in the cohort was strong. Among 300 to 500 genotyped donors of the cohort, an average of around 250,000 unique TCR beta nucleotide sequences was sequenced per donor, of which about 19% were non-productive. General findings and caveats noted by the study authors: Because HLA typing was unavailable for some donors at each locus, only the typed subset was used in association tests. A further reported finding was that TCR beta sequences accurately predicted the HLA-A and HLA-B alleles for most subjects in the first cohort. In a later analysis, some 18,000 TCR beta sequences were associated with specific HLA alleles at a false discovery rate of 0.05. Linkage disequilibrium might explain the correlated functional status among segregating V segments, but an unknown experimental factor could not be excluded. The classifier was reported to diagnose cytomegalovirus status with high specificity and sensitivity in both the original cohort and the validation cohort. The 87-base-pair reads could not distinguish some IMGT-functional V segments, including TRBV6-2 and TRBV6-3, so those segments were excluded. Because counts were too low, roughly 18 rarely observed V segments, including chromosome 9 orphons, were left out of the earlier analysis of 587 of the donors. For the cohort, immune exposure information was limited to CMV serostatus. Only TCR beta chains were sequenced in this cohort, and the absence of alpha or paired-chain data limited detectable features. An earlier analysis of 587 of the donors showed that most TCR beta V segments appeared in productive rearrangements either about 90% or about 30% of the time, which broadly matched IMGT annotations. In a later analysis, HLA-associated TCR beta chains were found to be more clonally expanded and to have lower generation probabilities than equally common non-associated chains. In vitro tests confirmed that a few of the cytomegalovirus-associated TCR beta chains recognize cytomegalovirus antigens. According to a later analysis, parvovirus B19, influenza, CMV and Epstein-Barr virus appeared linked to several top co-occurrence clusters. While some public TCRs were present in many individuals, most TCR sequences turned up only very rarely across donors. In the study, some 160 TCR beta chains were listed as associated with cytomegalovirus. An association between a missense DCLRE1C variant and V-gene and J-gene trimming of TCR beta chains was found in a later genetic analysis and replicated in an independent cohort. According to a later genetic analysis, donors in an Asian-associated ancestry cluster had fewer N-insertions in productive TCRs than the approximately 700-donor mean. According to the authors, the approach could potentially be generalized to other disease states and immunological phenotypes. A later analysis found that most CMV-associated TCR beta chains appeared HLA-restricted, with HLA associations seemingly driven largely by CMV exposure. A cluster of highly shared sequence variants was judged likely to represent a technical artifact of the sequencing pipeline. Strong co-occurrence of HLA alleles, especially DR and DQ, made assigning TCR associations to individual alleles difficult. According to a later analysis, TCR association rates differed among HLA loci, with DRB1 alleles showing the most associated TCRs and HLA-C alleles showing the fewest. Sequencing depth was assumed to be roughly uniform across donors in the presence/absence analyses, though that assumption may not hold.

Library creation used the immunoSEQ multiplex PCR assay. The multiplex PCR relied on a mix of 60 forward primers for TCR Vbeta segments and 13 reverse primers for TCR Jbeta segments. The CDR3 region of rearranged TCR beta genes was amplified from genomic DNA by a multiplex PCR assay. On the Illumina HiSeq System, the amplified TCR beta libraries were sequenced as 87-base-pair reads. Per the source publication's procedure: A later analysis counted about 80 million unique TCR beta chains across the 670 or so repertoires, and some 12 million of these chains were shared by at least two donors. To remove PCR and sequencing errors, raw reads were error-corrected and collapsed into unique sequences using a nearest-neighbor algorithm that merged closely related sequences. To assign V, D and J gene segments, CDR3 sequences were aligned to IMGT reference sequences. For a sequence to be retained, a match of at least six nucleotides was required to both a V gene segment and a J gene segment. A rearrangement was called productive if the CDR3 had no stop codons and remained in frame with V and J, and every other rearrangement was called non-productive. Following IMGT convention, CDR3 was defined as the stretch from the second conserved V-encoded cysteine up to the conserved J-encoded phenylalanine. The earlier analysis of 500 to 750 of the donors excluded any sequence lacking an unambiguous match to a single V gene segment. In an earlier analysis of approximately 590 of the donors, V segments were called functional above 56.7% productive rearrangements and were called segregating when the between-donor standard deviation exceeded 5%. A statistical classification framework was built to diagnose cytomegalovirus status from the catalog of TCR beta chain sequences. V and J gene assignment, in a later analysis, came from comparing TCR nucleotide sequences with IMGT/GENE-DB human TR gene sequences. In a later analysis, CDR3 sequences and most-parsimonious VDJ recombination scenarios were assigned using the TCRdist pipeline. In a later analysis, every TCR beta chain was defined by the combination of its CDR3 amino acid sequence and its V-gene family, and reads without a unique V-gene family were dropped. As a way to deal with suspected cross-contamination and a sequencing artifact, a later analysis dropped under 600 nucleotide sequences that were highly shared and had low generation probability. In a later analysis, a clonal expansion index for each public chain was calculated from normalized within-repertoire ranks of inferred template counts. Generation probabilities in a later analysis came from a VDJ recombination model fitted to out-of-frame rearrangements, and those results were checked against IGoR. In a later analysis, TCR-TCR, TCR-HLA and TCR-CMV co-occurrence was scored with hypergeometric tests, and a repertoire-size bias correction was applied to TCR pairs. In a later analysis, false discovery rates were estimated by permuting HLA or CMV assignments 20 times. In a later analysis, co-occurring TCRs were grouped using DBSCAN, with TCRdist sequence similarity added in when clustering inside HLA-allele-positive subsets. Co-occurrence clustering excluded repertoires with fewer than 30,000 or more than 120,000 public chains, plus five with anomalous nucleotide sharing. In its TCRdb copy, this immuneACCESS table keeps in-frame sequences only and misses some clones. Where compared with another copy, unresolved V genes explain less than half of these, and the others have no known cause. The DNA gave D and trimming, while V, J and clone size come from that table. Within this sample are some 130,000 clones, with 74% of them counted one time only. The ten largest clones represent roughly 6% of the sample.

The CDR3 runs 13 residues from the cysteine to the phenylalanine. Just the 39-base CDR3 DNA is kept, in frame starting at base 1. According to the germline V gene (reference sequence), CDR1 reads SSHAT and CDR2 reads FNYEAQ. Sequenced sample: PBMCs. Recombination linked TRBV7-7 to TRBJ2-3, with no confident D gene call. The source of this sequence is a woman aged 50 to 65 in good health and CMV-seropositive. CDR3 sequence: CASSLGRGDTQYF. The DNA sequence is as follows: TGTGCTAGCAGCTTAGGGCGCGGAGATACGCAGTATTTT.